A selection of T cell receptor beta chains follows, all from one sample in a study of cytomegalovirus exposure and HLA in healthy donors. Sequencing used immunoSEQ multiplex PCR; TCRdb keeps in-frame clones, though not all of them. Altogether some 100,000 clones are present, less than 90% being singletons, with the ten largest covering around 4.5%. The sample consisted of PBMCs. The receptors were sampled from a man aged 18 to 30 in good health and CMV-seropositive. Both conserved end residues are part of each CDR3. The D gene is left open where the match is weak. Where a row states a size, it is once, few, many or the class of an expanded clone; other rows omit it.

size: -; V: TRBV25-1; J: TRBJ2-5; D: -; CDR3: CASSAAIQETQYF; DNA: TGTGCCAGCAGTGCAGCGATCCAAGAGACCCAGTACTTC
size: -; V: TRBV2; J: TRBJ1-1; D: -; CDR3: CASSVSGYSRTEAFF; DNA: TGTGCCAGCAGTGTTTCAGGGTATTCGAGGACTGAAGCTTTCTTT
size: -; V: TRBV30; J: TRBJ1-2; D: -; CDR3: CAWSVHRAYGYTF; DNA: TGTGCCTGGAGTGTACACAGAGCTTATGGCTACACCTTC
size: -; V: TRBV25-1; J: TRBJ1-4; D: -; CDR3: CASSELTPFVQNEKLFF; DNA: TGTGCCAGCAGTGAACTAACCCCCTTTGTACAGAATGAAAAACTGTTTTTT
size: -; V: TRBV10-3; J: TRBJ1-6; D: -; CDR3: CAIGSEAINSPLHF; DNA: TGTGCCATCGGGTCCGAGGCCATTAATTCACCCCTCCACTTT
size: few; V: TRBV10-1; J: TRBJ1-5; D: -; CDR3: CASRRQVNQPQHF; DNA: TGCGCCAGCAGGAGACAGGTAAATCAGCCCCAGCATTTT
size: -; V: TRBV6-1; J: TRBJ1-2; D: -; CDR3: CASSSRLDGYGYTF; DNA: TGTGCCAGCAGTTCGCGGCTTGATGGCTATGGCTACACCTTC
size: -; V: TRBV5-1; J: TRBJ2-1; D: -; CDR3: CASSLVGPYNEQFF; DNA: TGCGCCAGCAGCTTGGTGGGCCCCTACAATGAGCAGTTCTTC
size: -; V: TRBV7-9; J: TRBJ2-6; D: -; CDR3: CASSLALGQGPSGANVLTF; DNA: TGTGCCAGCAGCTTAGCGCTAGGGCAGGGGCCCTCTGGGGCCAACGTCCTGACTTTC
size: -; V: TRBV7-9; J: TRBJ1-5; D: TRBD1; CDR3: CASSSTRQGNNENQPQHF; DNA: TGTGCCAGCAGCTCGACCAGACAGGGAAACAACGAAAATCAGCCCCAGCATTTT
size: once; V: TRBV7-5; J: TRBJ2-2; D: -; CDR3: CARSSFRGNTGELFF; DNA: TGTGCCAGAAGTTCCTTCAGGGGGAACACCGGGGAGCTGTTTTTT
size: few; V: TRBV11-2; J: TRBJ2-4; D: -; CDR3: CASSHERNIQYF; DNA: TGTGCCAGCAGCCACGAACGGAACATTCAGTACTTC
size: -; V: TRBV27; J: TRBJ1-1; D: -; CDR3: CASSLGSRRQTEAFF; DNA: TGTGCCAGCAGTTTGGGCTCACGTAGGCAGACTGAAGCTTTCTTT
size: once; V: TRBV4-3; J: TRBJ2-3; D: TRBD2; CDR3: CASSPLAGGPTDTQYF; DNA: TGCGCCAGCAGCCCTCTAGCGGGGGGGCCCACAGATACGCAGTATTTT
size: -; V: TRBV7-9; J: TRBJ2-3; D: TRBD1; CDR3: CASSQGGEGEDTQYF; DNA: TGTGCCAGCAGCCAAGGGGGCGAGGGAGAAGATACGCAGTATTTT
size: -; V: TRBV10-1; J: TRBJ2-1; D: -; CDR3: CASSGGGYEQFF; DNA: TGCGCCAGCAGTGGCGGGGGCTATGAGCAGTTCTTC
size: -; V: TRBV18; J: TRBJ1-2; D: -; CDR3: CASSPPARVYGYTF; DNA: TGTGCCAGCTCACCACCGGCGAGGGTCTATGGCTACACCTTC
size: -; V: TRBV27; J: TRBJ2-7; D: -; CDR3: CASSLSKYSRGDEQYF; DNA: TGTGCCAGCAGTTTATCGAAGTATTCCAGGGGCGACGAGCAGTACTTC
size: -; V: TRBV10-1; J: TRBJ2-1; D: TRBD2; CDR3: CASSEKLAGAYNEQFF; DNA: TGCGCCAGCAGTGAGAAATTGGCGGGGGCCTACAATGAGCAGTTCTTC
size: -; V: TRBV9; J: TRBJ1-1; D: -; CDR3: CASSVASQEGNTEAFF; DNA: TGTGCCAGCAGCGTGGCCAGTCAAGAGGGAAACACTGAAGCTTTCTTT
size: few; V: TRBV6-6; J: TRBJ2-1; D: TRBD1; CDR3: CASGRGQGGYNEQFF; DNA: TGTGCCAGCGGACGAGGACAGGGCGGCTACAATGAGCAGTTCTTC
size: -; V: TRBV6-5; J: TRBJ1-1; D: TRBD1; CDR3: CASRNRGSKNTEAFF; DNA: TGTGCCAGCAGAAACAGGGGTTCGAAGAACACTGAAGCTTTCTTT
size: once; V: TRBV29-1; J: TRBJ1-3; D: -; CDR3: CSVERFKGSGNTIYF; DNA: TGCAGCGTAGAGCGGTTTAAGGGCTCTGGAAACACCATATATTTT
size: many; V: TRBV6-4; J: TRBJ2-3; D: TRBD2; CDR3: CASSASGGTDTQYF; DNA: TGTGCCAGCAGTGCTAGCGGGGGCACAGATACGCAGTATTTT
size: -; V: TRBV28; J: TRBJ2-1; D: -; CDR3: CASRLYNEQFF; DNA: TGTGCCAGCAGGCTATACAATGAGCAGTTCTTC
size: -; V: TRBV5-1; J: TRBJ2-5; D: -; CDR3: CASSLGGLGQETQYF; DNA: TGCGCCAGCAGCTTGGGGGGGCTGGGGCAAGAGACCCAGTACTTC
size: once; V: TRBV7-9; J: TRBJ2-3; D: TRBD2; CDR3: CASRVTSGGAPTDTQYF; DNA: TGTGCCAGCAGGGTTACTAGCGGGGGGGCCCCGACAGATACGCAGTATTTT
size: -; V: TRBV19; J: TRBJ1-5; D: TRBD1; CDR3: CASTLSTGQPQHF; DNA: TGTGCCAGTACCCTATCGACAGGGCAGCCCCAGCATTTT
size: -; V: TRBV5-1; J: TRBJ2-5; D: -; CDR3: CASSLVAGPETQYF; DNA: TGCGCCAGCAGCTTGGTGGCAGGGCCCGAGACCCAGTACTTC
size: once; V: TRBV6-1; J: TRBJ1-2; D: -; CDR3: CASSITGSSYGYTF; DNA: TGTGCCAGCAGTATAACGGGATCGAGCTATGGCTACACCTTC
size: -; V: TRBV9; J: TRBJ1-1; D: -; CDR3: CASSRGGAVENTEAFF; DNA: TGTGCCAGCAGCCGAGGGGGGGCGGTAGAGAACACTGAAGCTTTCTTT
size: -; V: TRBV6-5; J: TRBJ1-5; D: -; CDR3: CASSYRDGGNQPQHF; DNA: TGTGCCAGCAGTTACCGGGACGGGGGAAATCAGCCCCAGCATTTT
size: -; V: TRBV4-3; J: TRBJ1-1; D: -; CDR3: CASSQDSVGPYTEAFF; DNA: TGCGCCAGCAGCCAAGATAGTGTGGGGCCCTACACTGAAGCTTTCTTT
size: -; V: TRBV19; J: TRBJ1-5; D: -; CDR3: CASSIVALKWSNQPQHF; DNA: TGTGCCAGTAGTATTGTAGCCCTGAAGTGGAGCAATCAGCCCCAGCATTTT
size: -; V: TRBV18; J: TRBJ1-1; D: -; CDR3: CASSRAAQGEAFF; DNA: TGTGCCAGCTCACGGGCAGCCCAGGGGGAAGCTTTCTTT
size: -; V: TRBV2; J: TRBJ1-5; D: TRBD1; CDR3: CASAGQGANQPQHF; DNA: TGTGCCAGCGCGGGACAGGGGGCGAATCAGCCCCAGCATTTT
size: -; V: TRBV10-3; J: TRBJ1-2; D: -; CDR3: CAISESVGGGGYTF; DNA: TGTGCCATCAGTGAGTCAGTCGGGGGAGGCGGCTACACCTTC
size: -; V: TRBV18; J: TRBJ1-1; D: TRBD1; CDR3: CASSPGTENTEAFF; DNA: TGTGCCAGCTCACCCGGGACAGAGAACACTGAAGCTTTCTTT
size: -; V: TRBV9; J: TRBJ2-2; D: -; CDR3: CASSVGRVRAGELFF; DNA: TGTGCCAGCAGCGTAGGGAGGGTGAGGGCCGGGGAGCTGTTTTTT
size: -; V: TRBV2; J: TRBJ2-7; D: -; CDR3: CASRRLEGAMDYEQYF; DNA: TGTGCCAGCAGACGTTTGGAGGGGGCGATGGACTACGAGCAGTACTTC
size: -; V: TRBV6-1; J: TRBJ2-1; D: TRBD2; CDR3: CASSGRLAGAYNEQFF; DNA: TGTGCCAGCAGTGGACGACTAGCGGGGGCCTACAATGAGCAGTTCTTC
size: once; V: TRBV28; J: TRBJ2-1; D: TRBD2; CDR3: CASSLAGEGSYNEQFF; DNA: TGTGCCAGCAGTTTAGCGGGGGAGGGGTCCTACAATGAGCAGTTCTTC
size: -; V: TRBV5-4; J: TRBJ1-2; D: TRBD1; CDR3: CASSLDRVRGYTF; DNA: TGTGCCAGCAGCCTTGACAGGGTCAGAGGCTACACCTTC